These 13 T cell receptor beta chains were sequenced from one sample in a study of immune heterogeneity within non-small cell lung tumors. Genomic DNA from bulk tumor acted as the template, and 600 ng was loaded per sample. Several biopsies per primary tumor were taken during surgery, spaced as far apart as possible. The study enrolled patients with untreated, newly diagnosed non-small cell lung cancer who underwent curative surgery. Multiplex PCR was performed with 32 V and 13 J primers, and it amplified TCR beta CDR3. TCRdb recomputed calls from the multiplex PCR reads with MiXCR, one row per CDR3 protein. The repertoire holds more than 9,000 distinct CDR3 sequences, with less than 30% as singletons. Sequenced sample: lung tumor tissue. These receptors originate from a woman aged 60-75 years with non-small cell lung cancer.

With regard to this clonotype: With a much larger clone just one base away, this may be a read error. CDR3 sequence (DNA): TGCAGTGCTAGCGGGAGGGCGGGGGAGCAGCACTTC. Encoded protein: CSASGRAGEQHF. The genes are TRBV20-1 and TRBJ2-7; 8 bases are a match to TRBD2. Germline values: CDR1 DFQATT, CDR2 SNEGSKA (reference sequence). This CDR3 has 12 amino acids.

The rearrangement uses TRBV19 and TRBJ1-1; D not certain. This CDR3 has 14 amino acids. Trimming took 2 bases from V and 2 from J, leaving 9 bases between them. Germline CDR1 and CDR2: LNHDA and SQIVND (reference sequence). CDR3 amino acids: CASSIISGNTEAFF. The CDR3 DNA follows: TGTGCCAGTAGTATAATCTCAGGAAACACTGAAGCTTTCTTT.

This clonotype was counted at least ten times. V gene TRBV6-1 combines with J gene TRBJ2-6; the match to TRBD1 covers 9 bases. The germline V gene encodes CDR1 MNHNS and CDR2 SASEGT. The CDR3 runs to 19 residues. V lost 6 bases to trimming and J lost 1 base; unmatched junction nucleotides: 13. This chain's CDR3 is CASSSGQGSLSSGANVLTF. DNA for the CDR3: TGTGCCAGCAGCTCCGGACAGGGGTCACTATCGTCTGGGGCCAACGTCCTGACTTTC.

This clonotype was observed a handful of times. The V gene is TRBV5-1, the J gene TRBJ2-4; 15 bases map to TRBD2. CDR1 and CDR2 (germline): SGHRS, YFSETQ. The J segment lost 2 bases and the V segment lost 0 bases, leaving 12 bases of the junction unmatched. The length of the CDR3 is 21 residues. CDR3 bases: TGCGCCAGCAGCTTGGAAAGTCCCGGGACTAGCGGGAGGTCTACCAAAAACATTCAGTACTTC. Protein sequence: CASSLESPGTSGRSTKNIQYF.

Within the sample, this clonotype is medium-sized. The chain combines TRBV19 with TRBJ2-3, with TRBD2 matching over 7 bases. The CDR3 is made up of 19 amino acids. Unmatched junction bases numbered 14, after V lost 0 bases and J lost 2 bases. Germline V lookup: CDR1 LNHDA, CDR2 SQIVND (reference sequence). CDR3 amino acids: CASSIDSLRGLPLTDTQYF. The CDR3 DNA sequence: TGTGCCAGTAGTATAGATTCTCTGCGGGGACTACCCCTCACAGATACGCAGTATTTT.

With respect to this clonotype: A single base separates this from a much larger clone, so it may be a read error. The chain is built from TRBV20-1 and TRBJ2-1; 13 nucleotides agree with TRBD2. With 1 base clipped from V and 2 bases from J, the junction kept 5 bases outside the gene matches. Per germline, CDR1 DFQATT and CDR2 SNEGSKA (reference sequence). The CDR3 has 17 residues. The CDR3 DNA follows: TGCAGTGCTAGAGTACTAGCGGGAGGGAAGGCCTACAATGAGCAGTTCTTC. This encodes CSARVLAGGKAYNEQFF.

This rearrangement joins TRBV29-1 to TRBJ2-1; 9 positions match TRBD1. The CDR3 runs 15 residues. Germline lookup yields CDR1 SQVTM and CDR2 ANQGSEA. The junction had 10 bases not matched to a gene; V was cut back by 2 bases and J by 8 bases. The CDR3 protein is CSVEPTGTGYYEQFF. The CDR3 bases are TGCAGCGTTGAACCTACCGGGACAGGGTATTATGAGCAGTTCTTC.

The chain joins TRBV24-1 to TRBJ2-5; tentatively, D is TRBD2 (5 bases). This CDR3 has 14 residues. The V end lost 4 bases, the J end lost 3 bases, and 11 bases lay between the germline ends. CDR1 is KGHDR, CDR2 SFDVKD, per germline. The CDR3 DNA sequence: TGTGCCACCAGTGACCCCGACGGGAAAGAGACCCAGTACTTC. This translates into CATSDPDGKETQYF.

Comment on this clonotype: Possible read error: a much larger clone is one base away. V usage is TRBV9 and J usage is TRBJ2-1; D call uncertain. The CDR3 has 13 amino acids. Trimming removed 1 base from V and 7 bases from J, with 9 bases in between. Per germline, CDR1 SGDLS and CDR2 YYNGEE. The CDR3 region has the DNA TGTGCCAGCAGCGTATGGGTTGGGAATGAGCAGTTCTTC. This sequence encodes CASSVWVGNEQFF.

A note on this clonotype: The conserved phenylalanine or tryptophan is not found at the CDR3 terminus, so this likely reflects a read error. It is unclear where the CDR3 begins or ends on the DNA, so no DNA is shown, and the CDR3 is as TCRdb lists it. The chain combines TRBV28 with TRBJ2-3; TRBD2, the table's D call, lacks a check against the DNA. Including both end residues, the CDR3 is 17 amino acids long. Germline V gene sequence: CDR1 MDHEN, CDR2 SYDVKM. The CDR3 sequence is CASSSPTSAVFLQYFGP.

In this sample, this clonotype is medium-sized. V is TRBV10-3 and J is TRBJ1-2; D is perhaps TRBD1 (6 bases). CDR3 size: 16 residues. V lost 1 base, J lost 0 bases, and 12 bases lay in between. Germline V gene data show CDR1 as ENHRY and CDR2 as SYGVKD. DNA for the CDR3: TGTGCCATCAGTGAGTTCGACAGGTACACTAACTATGGCTACACCTTC. Translation: CAISEFDRYTNYGYTF.

This clonotype turned up a few times. A clone one base away is much larger, so this may be a read error. The genes are TRBV12-3 or TRBV12-4 and TRBJ1-6; D not resolved. V was cut by 3 bases and J by 4 bases, with 7 bases left in between. CDR3 length: 14 residues. The CDR3 nucleotides are TGTGCCAGCAGTTTTATGGAGTATAATTCACCCCTCCACTTT. Translating it yields CASSFMEYNSPLHF.

V and J are TRBV20-1 and TRBJ1-5; 7 bases map to TRBD1. J gave up 6 bases and V 1 base, and 6 bases lay outside the gene matches. Germline loops: CDR1 DFQATT, CDR2 SNEGSKA (reference sequence). The length of the CDR3 is 14 residues. The CDR3 nucleotides read TGCAGTGCTAGAGGAGAACAGGGGACTCAGCCCCAGCATTTT. The encoded protein is CSARGEQGTQPQHF.